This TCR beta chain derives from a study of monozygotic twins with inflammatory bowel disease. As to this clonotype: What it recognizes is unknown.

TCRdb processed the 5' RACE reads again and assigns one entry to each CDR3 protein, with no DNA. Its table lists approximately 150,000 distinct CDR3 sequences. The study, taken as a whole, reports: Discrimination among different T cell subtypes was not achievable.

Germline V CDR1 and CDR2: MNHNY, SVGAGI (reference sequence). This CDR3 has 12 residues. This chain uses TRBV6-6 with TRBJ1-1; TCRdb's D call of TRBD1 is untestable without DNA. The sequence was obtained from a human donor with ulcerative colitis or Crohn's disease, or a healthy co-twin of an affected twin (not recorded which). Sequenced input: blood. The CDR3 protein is CASTNGGTKAFF.